A selection of T cell receptor beta chains follows, all from one sample in a study of early T cells in non-severe SARS-CoV-2 infection. TCRdb re-derived calls from the 5' RACE reads in MiXCR, one entry per CDR3 protein. The table has 20,000 to 25,000 distinct CDR3 sequences, under 4.5% seen once; the top ten hold more than 1.1%. Sequencing used whole blood. These receptors originate from an adult who was a healthcare worker with PCR-confirmed SARS-CoV-2 infection or an uninfected control (not recorded which). Both conserved end residues are part of each CDR3. The order of the fields is D gene, J gene, V gene, clone size, CDR3 protein, CDR3 DNA. D genes are given only for firm matches. Expanded clones are given a class, and other clones once, few, many or no size at all.

. TRBJ1-1 TRBV27 many CASSLSVTGTEAFF TGTGCCAGCAGTTTATCGGTAACGGGGACTGAAGCTTTCTTT
. TRBJ2-2 TRBV12-3/TRBV12-4 few CASQNPGAGLGSGELFF TGTGCCAGCCAAAACCCCGGGGCAGGGCTGGGGTCCGGGGAGCTGTTTTTT
. TRBJ2-1 TRBV10-3 medium-sized CAITGQYNEQFF TGTGCCATCACCGGACAGTACAATGAGCAGTTCTTC
. TRBJ2-7 TRBV7-9 . CASSRTTGSAGEQYF TGTGCCAGCAGCCGCACTACAGGGTCCGCTGGGGAGCAGTACTTC
. TRBJ2-7 TRBV6-5 many CASSYSPQYAYEQYF TGTGCCAGCAGTTACTCGCCACAGTACGCCTACGAGCAGTACTTC
. TRBJ1-1 TRBV2 many CASRGQGGEAFF TGTGCCAGCAGGGGCCAGGGAGGTGAAGCTTTCTTT
TRBD1 TRBJ1-1 TRBV12-3/TRBV12-4 many CASSTYRGNTEAFF TGTGCCAGCAGTACGTACAGGGGGAACACTGAAGCTTTCTTT
. TRBJ2-7 TRBV18 . CASSPGRPGSYEQYF TGTGCCAGCTCACCAGGTAGACCAGGCTCCTACGAGCAGTACTTC
TRBD2 TRBJ2-5 TRBV18 few CASSPRLAGFQETQYF TGTGCCAGCTCACCACGACTAGCGGGGTTCCAAGAGACCCAGTACTTC
TRBD1 TRBJ2-5 TRBV18 many CASSPRTGLQETQYF TGTGCCAGCTCACCGCGGACAGGGCTCCAAGAGACCCAGTACTTC
TRBD1 TRBJ2-1 TRBV11-2 . CASRYPGQGDNEQFF TGTGCCAGCAGATACCCGGGACAGGGGGACAATGAGCAGTTCTTC
TRBD2 TRBJ2-5 TRBV7-2 few CASSFILAVETQYF TGTGCCAGCAGCTTTATACTAGCGGTAGAGACCCAGTACTTC
. TRBJ1-1 TRBV7-9 many CASSLLAEAFF TGTGCCAGCAGCTTATTGGCTGAAGCTTTCTTT
. TRBJ1-1 TRBV11-2 many CASSMTGASTEAFF TGTGCCAGCAGCATGACGGGGGCGAGCACTGAAGCTTTCTTT
. TRBJ1-1 TRBV29-1 medium-sized CSVLAYSGTEAFF TGCAGCGTTCTAGCATACTCGGGCACTGAAGCTTTCTTT
. TRBJ2-7 TRBV7-6 few CASSKAGESEQYF TGTGCCAGCAGCAAAGCAGGGGAGTCCGAGCAGTACTTC
TRBD1 TRBJ1-2 TRBV29-1 . CSGEGTGGSGYTF TGCAGCGGCGAAGGGACAGGGGGCTCTGGCTACACCTTC
. TRBJ2-1 TRBV18 many CASSPLGPGNEEQFF TGTGCCAGCTCACCATTAGGGCCAGGCAATGAAGAGCAGTTCTTC
. TRBJ1-1 TRBV6-2/TRBV6-3 many CASRQTGGDTEAFF TGTGCCAGCAGACAGACAGGAGGGGACACTGAAGCTTTCTTT
. TRBJ2-6 TRBV11-2 medium-sized CASSLGGGSGANVLTF TGTGCCAGCAGCTTAGGAGGGGGTTCTGGGGCCAACGTCCTGACTTTC
. TRBJ2-3 TRBV9 many CASSARRAGRGTDTQYF TGTGCCAGCAGCGCCCGTCGGGCAGGGCGTGGCACAGATACGCAGTATTTT
TRBD1 TRBJ1-1 TRBV7-9 many CASSLPRGQGNEAFF TGTGCCAGCAGCTTACCCCGAGGACAGGGGAATGAAGCTTTCTTT
. TRBJ1-1 TRBV15 . CATSLRAGNTEAFF TGTGCCACCAGCCTGAGGGCCGGGAACACTGAAGCTTTCTTT
. TRBJ2-2 TRBV10-3 many CAARSRDTGELFF TGTGCCGCCCGATCGCGGGACACCGGGGAGCTGTTTTTT
. TRBJ1-1 TRBV12-3/TRBV12-4 many CASSSGRTNTEAFF TGTGCCAGCAGCTCCGGACGGACTAACACTGAAGCTTTCTTT
. TRBJ2-1 TRBV11-2 many CASSPGGLSSYNEQFF TGTGCCAGCAGCCCAGGGGGGCTGAGCTCCTACAATGAGCAGTTCTTC
. TRBJ2-7 TRBV4-3 many CASSQDRDRGQQYF TGCGCCAGCAGCCAAGACAGGGACCGGGGGCAGCAGTACTTC
TRBD2 TRBJ2-7 TRBV3-1 . CASSFQAGAPYEQYF TGTGCCAGCAGCTTCCAAGCGGGGGCCCCCTACGAGCAGTACTTC
. TRBJ2-7 TRBV12-3/TRBV12-4 many CASSLTDIPYEQYF TGTGCCAGCAGTTTGACCGACATTCCCTACGAGCAGTACTTC
. TRBJ2-2 TRBV29-1 many CSVDVNAGELFF TGCAGCGTTGATGTTAATGCCGGGGAGCTGTTTTTT
. TRBJ2-1 TRBV20-1 many CSARDLGDEQFF TGCAGTGCTAGAGACCTTGGGGATGAGCAGTTCTTC
. TRBJ2-7 TRBV11-2 many CASSSQYEQYF TGTGCCAGCAGCTCCCAATACGAGCAGTACTTC
. TRBJ1-4 TRBV7-9 . CASSQAEEKLFF TGTGCCAGCAGCCAGGCGGAGGAAAAACTGTTTTTT
TRBD1 TRBJ2-1 TRBV7-9 many CASSLDRQGNEQFF TGTGCCAGCAGCTTAGATCGACAGGGGAATGAGCAGTTCTTC
TRBD2 TRBJ2-7 TRBV4-3 many CASSQGLAGGVYEQYF TGCGCCAGCAGCCAGGGACTAGCGGGGGGCGTCTACGAGCAGTACTTC
. TRBJ2-1 TRBV20-1 many CSARSLTDEQFF TGCAGTGCTAGGTCACTTACGGATGAGCAGTTCTTC
TRBD1 TRBJ2-7 TRBV18 few CASSHGLGQGATYEQYF TGTGCCAGCTCGCATGGACTGGGGCAGGGGGCCACCTACGAGCAGTACTTC
TRBD1 TRBJ2-5 TRBV25-1 few CASSRQGAGETQYF TGTGCCAGCAGCAGACAGGGGGCGGGCGAGACCCAGTACTTC
TRBD1 TRBJ2-7 TRBV5-1 few CASSPGSGQGGEQYF TGCGCCAGCAGCCCAGGGAGTGGACAGGGGGGCGAGCAGTACTTC
TRBD1 TRBJ2-7 TRBV19 . CASRGQGAYEQYF TGTGCCAGTAGGGGACAGGGGGCCTACGAGCAGTACTTC
TRBD2 TRBJ2-3 TRBV5-6 many CASSLSGGAIDTQYF TGTGCCAGCAGCCTTAGCGGGGGGGCCATAGATACGCAGTATTTT
. TRBJ2-3 TRBV6-4 many CASSDSGGGAGADTQYF TGTGCCAGCAGTGACTCCGGCGGGGGCGCCGGGGCAGATACGCAGTATTTT
. TRBJ2-5 TRBV7-2 many CASSFRGAGETQYF TGTGCCAGCAGCTTCCGGGGGGCCGGAGAGACCCAGTACTTC
. TRBJ1-3 TRBV6-2/TRBV6-3 many CASSFSTGTSGNTIYF TGTGCCAGCAGTTTTTCAACCGGGACCTCTGGAAACACCATATATTTT
TRBD1 TRBJ2-7 TRBV2 . CASIDRDGSYEQYF TGTGCCAGCATTGACAGGGATGGTTCCTACGAGCAGTACTTC
TRBD1 TRBJ1-4 TRBV29-1 many CSVGDSGAYEKLFF TGCAGCGTTGGGGACAGTGGGGCGTATGAAAAACTGTTTTTT
TRBD1 TRBJ1-2 TRBV12-3/TRBV12-4 many CASSLPGQGHNYGYTF TGTGCCAGCAGTTTACCGGGACAGGGTCACAACTATGGCTACACCTTC
. TRBJ1-1 TRBV6-5 many CASAGLYTEAFF TGTGCCAGCGCAGGCTTGTACACTGAAGCTTTCTTT
. TRBJ1-1 TRBV4-3 . CASSQVMGEEAFF TGCGCCAGCAGCCAAGTTATGGGGGAGGAAGCTTTCTTT
. TRBJ2-2 TRBV6-1 . CASRGATGELFF TGTGCCAGCAGGGGGGCTACCGGGGAGCTGTTTTTT
. TRBJ1-1 TRBV5-6 many CASSLSDTEAFF TGTGCCAGCAGCTTATCGGACACTGAAGCTTTCTTT
. TRBJ2-7 TRBV3-1 few CASSQVGGEQYF TGTGCCAGCAGCCAAGTGGGTGGCGAGCAGTACTTC
TRBD2 TRBJ2-3 TRBV18 many CASSPPDASGGGTDTQYF TGTGCCAGCTCACCACCGGATGCTAGCGGGGGAGGCACAGATACGCAGTATTTT
. TRBJ1-5 TRBV21-1 many CASSALRGSQPQHF TGTGCCAGCAGCGCGCTAAGGGGTAGTCAGCCCCAGCATTTT